The T cell receptor beta chain described here comes from a study of blood T cell repertoires in COVID-19 (TCRdb year 2020). For the study in its entirety: Collaborator samples came from the United States, Italy and Spain and covered acute and convalescent phases of COVID-19. The prospective study material was composed of cDNA or gDNA derived from T cells, B-cell-depleted T cells, or PBMCs. Subjects who had been exposed to COVID-19, were actively infected with it, or had recovered from it provided the deeply sampled blood TCRbeta repertoires that made up the dataset. A freely available public database, intended as a resource for researchers studying the immune response to SARS-CoV-2, is where the repertoires were released. The samples were drawn from two sources: the first 160 participants of the ongoing ImmuneRACE study, and 1,000 to 1,500 subjects contributed by 6 global collaborators. Nearly every sample came with metadata listing a de-identified subject ID, COVID-19 status, age in years and sex. Where HLA class I and class II types were available, the types were taken from metadata supplied by the sample provider, not from assay-based typing. Summary of the overall study and its limitations: The amount of clinical and demographic metadata varied by source and participant and was provided uncurated.

The germline V end is reduced by 7 bases and the J end by 6 bases; junction bases left unmatched: 6. From a lookup of the germline V gene (reference sequence), CDR1 and CDR2 are MNHEY and SMNVEV. Including cysteine and phenylalanine, the CDR3 has 15 amino acids. Solely the CDR3 DNA is kept, with 45 bases framed from the first base. TCRbeta CDR3 regions were amplified from genomic DNA by means of the immunoSEQ Assay, a bias-controlled multiplex PCR. For the original study's pipeline: Nucleated cell counts per sample were estimated from amplification of reference gene primers within the assay. Sequence reads were collapsed and filtered to measure the absolute abundance of every unique TCRbeta CDR3 rearrangement. For each sample, productive Simpson clonality was calculated as the square root of Simpson's diversity index over productive rearrangements. TCRdb took over this immuneACCESS table, retaining in-frame rearrangements with V and J assigned. Such tables are incomplete; in checked studies, under half of the missing clones stem from an unresolved V gene, and the remainder is unexplained. V, J and clone size are those of that table, while D and trimming were read from the DNA. This sample has 200,000 or so clones in its table, and 87% of those were observed once. The top ten clones comprise roughly 2% of the sample.

The collaborating institutions used their own protocols to collect whole blood in K2EDTA tubes. For TCRbeta analysis, collaborators shipped samples in one of three forms: frozen whole blood, isolated PBMCs, or DNA extracted from either of those sample types. Comment on this clone: This receptor's antigen is unknown. Within one base of it there is no much larger clone, and no base qualities were kept.

This sequence was found in a man in his forties with active or convalescent COVID-19. Here the chain combines TRBV27 and TRBJ2-1, and 13 bases in between align with TRBD2. Specimen: peripheral blood. The CDR3 protein: CASNIGTSGANEQFF. DNA sequence: TGTGCCAGCAATATCGGGACTAGCGGGGCCAATGAGCAGTTCTTC.